Sequencing of this TCR beta chain was carried out in a study of blood T cells in healthy people across ages. Whole-study findings and limits: It was the long-lived donors that had more naive CD4+ cells and higher diversity than aged donors. While age rose, TCR beta diversity per million T cells dropped in a roughly linear way.

Together with a sample-barcoded 5' primer, a J-beta primer mix was included in a second PCR lasting about 6 to 11 cycles. A template-switch adaptor with 12 random nucleotides tagged each cDNA molecule. MiXCR was run by TCRdb on the 5' RACE reads, yielding one entry per CDR3 protein. The table lists about 1.4 million distinct CDR3 sequences, 55% to 75% of them singletons. The amount of total RNA extracted per sample was at least 6 micrograms. Points on this clonotype: The antigen is not known.

Germline assignment: CDR1 MNHNY and CDR2 SVGAGI (reference sequence). The CDR3 contains 14 residues. V lost 6 bases and J lost 2, with 14 bases in between. The chain joins TRBV6-6 to TRBJ2-7; tentatively, D is TRBD2 (6 bases). Sample: blood. The clonotype was recovered from a man between 18 and 35 years old in good health. CDR3 loop: CASRPFGGTYEQYF. CDR3 bases: TGTGCCAGCAGACCCTTTGGGGGGACCTACGAGCAGTACTTC.